This T cell receptor (beta chain) is from a study of CD8 T cells in ankylosing spondylitis. This clonotype was found many times. TCRdb independently ran MiXCR on the 5' RACE reads; one entry per CDR3 protein. The data contain about 92,000 distinct CDR3 sequences, around 10% of them singletons. The germline V gene encodes CDR1 MDHEN and CDR2 SYDVKM. Trimming pared 8 bases from V and 4 bases from J, leaving 18 bases between. The CDR3 loop spans 15 amino acids. The clonotype comes from a male donor with ankylosing spondylitis or in good health (not recorded which). V usage is TRBV28 and J usage is TRBJ2-4; D remains ambiguous. The sample comprised blood, either unsorted or a sorted T cell fraction (not recorded which). CDR3 sequence reads: CASRRQTGPKNIQYF. For the CDR3, the DNA is TGTGCCAGCCGCCGCCAGACTGGACCAAAAAACATTCAGTACTTC.